This TCR beta chain was recovered during a study of vaccination and CD4 T cells after COVID-19. Study details: Sampling after COVID took place at a median of about 98 days (range 35 to 161) following diagnosis.

V was clipped by 6 bases and J by 8 bases; unmatched bases: 7. Germline V gives CDR1 MNHNS, CDR2 SASEGT. This CDR3 is built from 13 residues. Study conclusions and caveats: Analysis covered relatively few convalescent patients and lacked any early post-infection timepoints. Among reactive clones from convalescent patients, a median 86.3% appeared only post-vaccination. Median counts of SARS-CoV-2-reactive clonotypes increased from around 20 to 38; this difference was not significant.

For this clonotype: Its specificity is unknown.

The treatment denotes: approximately 11-day PBMC culture with coronavirus spike peptide pools or control peptides (ViraFEST assay). The assay that was used to sequence DNA from cultured CD4+ T cells was the Oncomine TCR Beta short-read assay. TCRdb independently ran MiXCR on the PCR reads; one entry per CDR3 protein. The sample consists of about 14,000 distinct CDR3 sequences, under 45% of them appearing once. The chain employs TRBV6-1 and TRBJ1-2; 9 nucleotides align to TRBD1. The sequence came from a human donor with COVID-19. The sequencing input was cultured CD4+ T cells from blood. DNA for the CDR3: TGTGCCAGCAGGAACGACAGGGGGGAAGGCTACACCTTC. Translated: CASRNDRGEGYTF.